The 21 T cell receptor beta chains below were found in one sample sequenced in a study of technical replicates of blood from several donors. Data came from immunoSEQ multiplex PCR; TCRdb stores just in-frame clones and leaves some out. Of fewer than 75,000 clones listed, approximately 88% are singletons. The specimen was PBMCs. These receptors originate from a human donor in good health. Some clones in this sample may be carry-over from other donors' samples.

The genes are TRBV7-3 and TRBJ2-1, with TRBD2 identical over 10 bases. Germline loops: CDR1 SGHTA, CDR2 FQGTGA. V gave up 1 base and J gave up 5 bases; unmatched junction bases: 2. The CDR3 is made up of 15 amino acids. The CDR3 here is CASSLKRGGNNEQFF. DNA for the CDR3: TGTGCCAGCAGCTTAAAGCGGGGGGGGAACAATGAGCAGTTCTTC.

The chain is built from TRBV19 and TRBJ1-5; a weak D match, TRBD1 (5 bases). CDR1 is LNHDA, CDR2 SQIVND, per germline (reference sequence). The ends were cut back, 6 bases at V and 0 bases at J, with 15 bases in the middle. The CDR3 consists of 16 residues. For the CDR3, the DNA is TGTGCCAGTAGAGGTAGGGCAGGGTCTAGCAATCAGCCCCAGCATTTT. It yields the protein CASRGRAGSSNQPQHF.

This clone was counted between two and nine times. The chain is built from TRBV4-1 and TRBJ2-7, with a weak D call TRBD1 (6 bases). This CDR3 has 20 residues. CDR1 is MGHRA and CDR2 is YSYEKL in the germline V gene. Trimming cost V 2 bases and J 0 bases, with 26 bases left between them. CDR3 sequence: CASSQSPPPRQAPSSYEQYF. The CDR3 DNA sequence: TGCGCCAGCAGCCAATCCCCACCACCGAGACAGGCCCCAAGCTCCTACGAGCAGTACTTC.

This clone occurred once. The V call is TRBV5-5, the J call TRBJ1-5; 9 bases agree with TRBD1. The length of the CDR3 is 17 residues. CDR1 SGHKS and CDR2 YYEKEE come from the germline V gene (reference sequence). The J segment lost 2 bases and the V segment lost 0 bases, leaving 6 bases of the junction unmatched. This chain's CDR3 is CASSLDTGGAGNQPQHF. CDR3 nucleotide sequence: TGTGCCAGCAGCTTGGATACAGGGGGCGCCGGCAATCAGCCCCAGCATTTT.

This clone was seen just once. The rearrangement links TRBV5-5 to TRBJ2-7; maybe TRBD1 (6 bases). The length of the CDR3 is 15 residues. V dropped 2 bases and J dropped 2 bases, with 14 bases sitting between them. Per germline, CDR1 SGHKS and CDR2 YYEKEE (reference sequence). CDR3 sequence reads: CASSFSTGEAYEQYF. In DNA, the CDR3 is TGTGCCAGCAGCTTTTCGACAGGTGAAGCCTACGAGCAGTACTTC.

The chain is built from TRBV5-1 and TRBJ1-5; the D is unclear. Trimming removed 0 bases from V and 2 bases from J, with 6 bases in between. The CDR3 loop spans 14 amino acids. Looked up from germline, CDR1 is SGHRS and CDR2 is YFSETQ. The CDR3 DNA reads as TGCGCCAGCAGCTTGGGGGGAGGCAATCAGCCCCAGCATTTT. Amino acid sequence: CASSLGGGNQPQHF.

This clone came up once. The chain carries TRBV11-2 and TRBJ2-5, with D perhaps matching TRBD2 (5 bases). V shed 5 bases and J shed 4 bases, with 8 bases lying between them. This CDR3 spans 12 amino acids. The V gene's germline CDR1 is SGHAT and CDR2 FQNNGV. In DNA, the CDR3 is TGTGCCAGCAGCCTAGCAGGAGAGACCCAGTACTTC. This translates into CASSLAGETQYF.

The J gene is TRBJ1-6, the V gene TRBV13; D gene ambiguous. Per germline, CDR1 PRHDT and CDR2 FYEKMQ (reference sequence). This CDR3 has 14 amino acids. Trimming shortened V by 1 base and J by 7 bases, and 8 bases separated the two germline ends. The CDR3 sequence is CASSLVGRNSPLHF. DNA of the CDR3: TGTGCCAGCAGCTTAGTGGGGAGGAATTCACCCCTCCACTTT.

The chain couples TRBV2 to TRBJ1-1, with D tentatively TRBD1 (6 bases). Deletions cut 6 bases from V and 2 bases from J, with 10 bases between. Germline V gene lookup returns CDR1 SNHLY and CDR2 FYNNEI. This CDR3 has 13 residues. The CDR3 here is CASRTQGNTEAFF. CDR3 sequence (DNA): TGTGCCAGCAGAACACAGGGTAACACTGAAGCTTTCTTT. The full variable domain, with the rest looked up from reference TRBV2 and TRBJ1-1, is EPEVTQTPSHQVTQMGQEVILRCVPISNHLYFYWYRQILGQKVEFLVSFYNNEISEKSEIFDDQFSVERPDGSNFTLKIRSTKLEDSAMYFCASRTQGNTEAFFGQGTRLTVV.

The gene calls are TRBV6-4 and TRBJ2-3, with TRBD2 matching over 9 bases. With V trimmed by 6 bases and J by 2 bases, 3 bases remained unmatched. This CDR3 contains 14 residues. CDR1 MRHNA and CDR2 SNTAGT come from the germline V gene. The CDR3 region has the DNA TGTGCCAGCAGCCGGACTAGCGACACAGATACGCAGTATTTT. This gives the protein CASSRTSDTDTQYF.

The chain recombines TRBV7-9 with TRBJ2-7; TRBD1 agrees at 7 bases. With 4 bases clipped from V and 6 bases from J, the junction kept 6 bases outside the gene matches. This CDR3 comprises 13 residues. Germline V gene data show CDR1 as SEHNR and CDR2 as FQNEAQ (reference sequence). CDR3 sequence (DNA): TGTGCCAGCAGCTATAGACAGGGCCTCGAGCAGTACTTC. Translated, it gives CASSYRQGLEQYF.

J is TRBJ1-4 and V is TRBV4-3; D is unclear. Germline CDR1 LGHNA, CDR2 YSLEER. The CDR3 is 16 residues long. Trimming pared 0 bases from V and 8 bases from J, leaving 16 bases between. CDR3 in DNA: TGCGCCAGCAGCCAAGACGCCGGGTCTTGGAGCGAAAAACTGTTTTTT. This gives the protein CASSQDAGSWSEKLFF.

For the CDR3, the DNA is TGTGCCAGCATCCATTCCGGGACTAGCGTCCACGAGCAGTACTTC. This codes for CASIHSGTSVHEQYF. V gene TRBV7-2 combines with J gene TRBJ2-7; TRBD2 aligns across 10 bases. After removal of 7 bases from V and 5 bases from J, the junction contained 11 bases not matched to a gene. The germline gives CDR1 SGHTA, CDR2 FQGNSA. The CDR3 totals 15 residues.

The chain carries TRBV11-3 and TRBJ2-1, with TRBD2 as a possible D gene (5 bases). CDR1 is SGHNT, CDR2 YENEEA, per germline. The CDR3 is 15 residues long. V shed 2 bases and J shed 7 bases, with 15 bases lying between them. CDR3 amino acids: CASSLLATTVNEQFF. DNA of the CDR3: TGTGCCAGCAGCTTACTAGCCACCACGGTGAATGAGCAGTTCTTC.

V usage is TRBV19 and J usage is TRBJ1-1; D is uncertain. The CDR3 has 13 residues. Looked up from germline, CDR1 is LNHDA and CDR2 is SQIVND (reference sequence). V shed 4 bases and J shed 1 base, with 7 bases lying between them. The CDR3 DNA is TGTGCCAGTAGTAGGGCGCAGAACACTGAAGCTTTCTTT. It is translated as CASSRAQNTEAFF.

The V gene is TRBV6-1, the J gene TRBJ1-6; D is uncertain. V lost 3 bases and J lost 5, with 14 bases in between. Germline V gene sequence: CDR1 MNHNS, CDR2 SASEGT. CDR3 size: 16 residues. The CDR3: CASSDRFRSDNSPLHF. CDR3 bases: TGTGCCAGCAGTGACAGGTTTCGCTCGGATAATTCACCCCTCCACTTT.

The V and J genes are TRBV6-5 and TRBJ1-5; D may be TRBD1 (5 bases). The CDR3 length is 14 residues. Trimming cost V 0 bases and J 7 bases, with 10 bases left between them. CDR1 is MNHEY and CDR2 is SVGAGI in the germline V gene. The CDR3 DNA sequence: TGTGCCAGCAGTTACTCAGCAGGGTGGCAGCCCCAGCATTTT. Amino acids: CASSYSAGWQPQHF.

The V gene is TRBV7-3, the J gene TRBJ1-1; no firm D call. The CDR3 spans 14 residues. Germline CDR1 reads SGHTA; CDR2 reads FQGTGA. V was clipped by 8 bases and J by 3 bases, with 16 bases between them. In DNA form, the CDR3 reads TGTGCCAGCGGTATGGGAGCTCCGTACACTGAAGCTTTCTTT. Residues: CASGMGAPYTEAFF.

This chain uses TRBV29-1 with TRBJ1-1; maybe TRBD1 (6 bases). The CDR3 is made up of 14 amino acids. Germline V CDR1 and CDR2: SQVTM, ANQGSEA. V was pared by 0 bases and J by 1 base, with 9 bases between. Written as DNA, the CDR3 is TGCAGCGTTGAAGATGACAGGAAGAACACTGAAGCTTTCTTT. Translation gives CSVEDDRKNTEAFF.

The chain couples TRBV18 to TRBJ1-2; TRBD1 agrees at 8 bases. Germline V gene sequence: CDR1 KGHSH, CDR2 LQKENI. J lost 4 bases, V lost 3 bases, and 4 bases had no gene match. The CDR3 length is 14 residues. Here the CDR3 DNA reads TGTGCCAGCTCACCGGGACAGGCGCTCTATGGCTACACCTTC. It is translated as CASSPGQALYGYTF.

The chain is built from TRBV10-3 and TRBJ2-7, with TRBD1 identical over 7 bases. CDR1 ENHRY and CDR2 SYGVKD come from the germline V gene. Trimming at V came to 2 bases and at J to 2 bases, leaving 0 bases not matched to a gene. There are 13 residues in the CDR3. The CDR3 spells CAISEQGAYEQYF. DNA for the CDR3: TGTGCCATCAGTGAGCAGGGGGCCTACGAGCAGTACTTC.